This entry is about one TCR beta chain. The antigen remains undetermined. J lost 11 bases, V lost 5 bases, and 11 bases had no gene match. Germline V gene data show CDR1 as MDHEN and CDR2 as SYDVKM. The length of the CDR3 is 15 residues. The data stem from a study of cytomegalovirus exposure and HLA in healthy donors. Study conclusions and caveats: Association of a missense DCLRE1C variant with TCR beta V- and J-gene trimming was reported in a later analysis. Cytomegalovirus status was reportedly diagnosed by the classifier with high specificity and sensitivity.

PCR involved 60 Vbeta and 13 Jbeta primers. Here immunoSEQ multiplex PCR was the method, and the copy in TCRdb shows in-frame clones only, minus some. The sample carries 150,000 to 200,000 clones, around nine tenths recorded once. The sequenced material came from PBMCs. This chain links TRBV28 with TRBJ1-6, with 8 bases fitting TRBD1. The receptor was isolated from a woman in her late teens or twenties in good health and CMV-seronegative. The CDR3 loop is CASSRQGKAKPPLHF. The CDR3 nucleotides are TGTGCCAGCAGTAGACAGGGGAAGGCTAAGCCACCCCTCCACTTT. Combining the CDR3 with reference TRBV28 and TRBJ1-6 gives the whole variable domain DVKVTQSSRYLVKRTGEKVFLECVQDMDHENMFWYRQDPGLGLRLIYFSYDVKMKEKGDIPEGYSVSREKKERFSLILESASTNQTSMYLCASSRQGKAKPPLHFGNGTRLTVT.